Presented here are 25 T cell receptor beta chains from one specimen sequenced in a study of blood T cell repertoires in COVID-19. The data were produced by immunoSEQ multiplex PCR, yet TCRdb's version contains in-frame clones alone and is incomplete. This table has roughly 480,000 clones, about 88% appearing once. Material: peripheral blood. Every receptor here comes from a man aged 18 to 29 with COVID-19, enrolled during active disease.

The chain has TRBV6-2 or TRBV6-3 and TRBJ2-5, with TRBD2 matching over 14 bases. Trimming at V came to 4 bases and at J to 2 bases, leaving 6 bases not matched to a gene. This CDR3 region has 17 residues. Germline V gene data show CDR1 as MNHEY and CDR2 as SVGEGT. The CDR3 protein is CASSSPGLAGEQETQYF. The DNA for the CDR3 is TGTGCCAGCAGTTCACCGGGACTAGCGGGGGAACAAGAGACCCAGTACTTC.

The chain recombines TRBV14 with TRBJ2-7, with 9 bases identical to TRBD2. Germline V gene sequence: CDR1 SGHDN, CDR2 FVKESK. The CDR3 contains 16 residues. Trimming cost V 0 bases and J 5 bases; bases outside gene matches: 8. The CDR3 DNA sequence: TGTGCCAGCAGCCAAGATCTGGAGCGGGAGGCGGACGAGCAGTACTTC. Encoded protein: CASSQDLEREADEQYF.

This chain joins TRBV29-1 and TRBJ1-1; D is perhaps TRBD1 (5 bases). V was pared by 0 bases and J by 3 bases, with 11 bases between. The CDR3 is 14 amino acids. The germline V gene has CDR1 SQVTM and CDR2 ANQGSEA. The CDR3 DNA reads TGCAGCGTTGAAGATGAGGGGAGGGACACTGAAGCTTTCTTT. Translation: CSVEDEGRDTEAFF.

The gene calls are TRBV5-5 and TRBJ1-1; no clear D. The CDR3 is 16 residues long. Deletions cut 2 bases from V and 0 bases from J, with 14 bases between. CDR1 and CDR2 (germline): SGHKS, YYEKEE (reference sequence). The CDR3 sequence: CASSFAGAGMNTEAFF. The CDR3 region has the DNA TGTGCCAGCAGCTTTGCAGGTGCGGGAATGAACACTGAAGCTTTCTTT.

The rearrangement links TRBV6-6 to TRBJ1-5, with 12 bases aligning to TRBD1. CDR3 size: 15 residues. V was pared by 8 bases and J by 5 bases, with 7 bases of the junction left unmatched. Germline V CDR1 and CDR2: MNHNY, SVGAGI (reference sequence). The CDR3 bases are TGTGCCAGCGGGGACAGGGGGCATGAGGATCAGCCCCAGCATTTT. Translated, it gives CASGDRGHEDQPQHF.

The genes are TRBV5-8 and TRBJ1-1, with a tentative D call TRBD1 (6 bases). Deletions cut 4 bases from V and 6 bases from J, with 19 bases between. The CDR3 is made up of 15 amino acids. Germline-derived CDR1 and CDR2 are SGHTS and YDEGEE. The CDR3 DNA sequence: TGTGCCAGCAGCCCTGTTTCTCCAGGGGTGGCTGAAGCTTTCTTT. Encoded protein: CASSPVSPGVAEAFF.

As DNA, the CDR3 is TGTGCCAGCAGTGGGGAACTAGCGGGAATCACGGATACGCAGTATTTT. Amino acid sequence: CASSGELAGITDTQYF. This chain uses TRBV6-1 with TRBJ2-3, with 10 bases lining up with TRBD2. The CDR3 length is 16 residues. CDR1 and CDR2 (germline): MNHNS, SASEGT. With 4 bases clipped from V and 6 bases from J, the junction kept 10 bases outside the gene matches.

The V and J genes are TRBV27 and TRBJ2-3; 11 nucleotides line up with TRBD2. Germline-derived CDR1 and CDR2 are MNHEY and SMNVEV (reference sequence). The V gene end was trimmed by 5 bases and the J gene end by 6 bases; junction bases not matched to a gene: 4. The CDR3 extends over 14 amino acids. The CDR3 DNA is TGTGCCAGCAGTCATAGCGGGAGGGAGGATACGCAGTATTTT. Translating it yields CASSHSGREDTQYF.

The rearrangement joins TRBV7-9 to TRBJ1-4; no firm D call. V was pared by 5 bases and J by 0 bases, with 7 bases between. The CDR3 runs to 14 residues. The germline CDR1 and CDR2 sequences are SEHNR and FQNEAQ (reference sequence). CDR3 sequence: CASSPSSTNEKLFF. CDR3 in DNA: TGTGCCAGCAGCCCCTCGTCAACTAATGAAAAACTGTTTTTT.

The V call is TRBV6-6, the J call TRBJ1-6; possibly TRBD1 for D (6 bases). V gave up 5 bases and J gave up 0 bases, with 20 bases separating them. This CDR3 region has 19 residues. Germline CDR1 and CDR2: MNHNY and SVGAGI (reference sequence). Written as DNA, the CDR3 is TGTGCCAGCAGTCCCTTTGGGGGGGGCCCTAGCTCCTATAATTCACCCCTCCACTTT. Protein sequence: CASSPFGGGPSSYNSPLHF.

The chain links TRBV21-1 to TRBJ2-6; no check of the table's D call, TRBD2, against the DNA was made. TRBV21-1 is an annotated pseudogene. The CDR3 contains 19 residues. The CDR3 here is CASSDPGTSDYSGANVLTF. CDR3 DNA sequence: TGTGCCAGCAGCGATCCCGGGACTAGCGACTACTCTGGGGCCAACGTCCTGACTTTC.

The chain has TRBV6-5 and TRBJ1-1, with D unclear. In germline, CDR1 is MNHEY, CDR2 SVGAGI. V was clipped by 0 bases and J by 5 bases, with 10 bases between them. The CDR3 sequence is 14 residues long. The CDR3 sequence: CASSYSEVGTEAFF. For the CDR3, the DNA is TGTGCCAGCAGTTACTCGGAGGTCGGGACTGAAGCTTTCTTT.

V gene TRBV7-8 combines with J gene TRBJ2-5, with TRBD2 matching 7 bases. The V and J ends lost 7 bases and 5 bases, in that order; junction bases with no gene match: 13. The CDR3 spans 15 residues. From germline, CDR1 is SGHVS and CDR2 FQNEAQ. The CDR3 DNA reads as TGTGCCAGCACCCCCTGGGGGGGAGTGGGGGAGACCCAGTACTTC. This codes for CASTPWGGVGETQYF.

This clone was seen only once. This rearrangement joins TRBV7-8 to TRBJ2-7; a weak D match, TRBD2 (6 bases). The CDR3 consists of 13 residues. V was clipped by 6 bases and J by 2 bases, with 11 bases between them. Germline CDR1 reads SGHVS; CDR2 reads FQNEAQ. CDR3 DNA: TGTGCCAGCAGTTCGGGGGATCCCTACGAGCAGTACTTC. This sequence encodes CASSSGDPYEQYF. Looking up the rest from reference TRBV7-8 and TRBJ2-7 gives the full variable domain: GAGVSQSPRYKVAKRGQDVALRCDPISGHVSLFWYQQALGQGPEFLTYFQNEAQLDKSGLPSDRFFAERPEGSVSTLKIQRTQQEDSAVYLCASSSGDPYEQYFGPGTRLTVT.

CDR3 bases: TGTGCTAGTGGTTTGTTGGACAGAAGCTCTGGAAACACCATATATTTT. Encoded protein: CASGLLDRSSGNTIYF. The chain combines TRBV12-5 with TRBJ1-3, with D maybe TRBD1 (6 bases). The CDR3 extends over 16 amino acids. V lost 2 bases and J 0 bases, leaving 11 bases between the germline ends. CDR1 is LGHNT and CDR2 is FRNRAP in the germline V gene.

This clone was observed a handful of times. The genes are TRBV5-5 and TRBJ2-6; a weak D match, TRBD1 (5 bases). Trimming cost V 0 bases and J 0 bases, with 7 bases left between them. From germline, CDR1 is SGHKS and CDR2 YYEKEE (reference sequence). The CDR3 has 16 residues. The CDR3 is CASSLGQFSGANVLTF. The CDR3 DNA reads TGTGCCAGCAGCTTGGGACAGTTCTCTGGGGCCAACGTCCTGACTTTC. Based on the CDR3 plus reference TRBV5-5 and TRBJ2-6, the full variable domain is DAGVTQSPTHLIKTRGQQVTLRCSPISGHKSVSWYQQVLGQGPQFIFQYYEKEERGRGNFPDRFSARQFPNYSSELNVNALLLGDSALYLCASSLGQFSGANVLTFGAGSRLTVL.

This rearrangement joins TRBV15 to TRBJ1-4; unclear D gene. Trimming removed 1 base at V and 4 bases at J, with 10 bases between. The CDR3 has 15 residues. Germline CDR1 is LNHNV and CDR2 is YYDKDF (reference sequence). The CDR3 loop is CATSRGLAGNEKLFF. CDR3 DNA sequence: TGTGCCACCAGCAGAGGCCTCGCGGGTAATGAAAAACTGTTTTTT.

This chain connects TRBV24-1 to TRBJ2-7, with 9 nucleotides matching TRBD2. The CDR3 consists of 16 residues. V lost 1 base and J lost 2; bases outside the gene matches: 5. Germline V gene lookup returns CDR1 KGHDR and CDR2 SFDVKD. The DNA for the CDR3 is TGTGCCACCAGTGATTTATCGGGACTAGCCACCTACGAGCAGTACTTC. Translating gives CATSDLSGLATYEQYF.

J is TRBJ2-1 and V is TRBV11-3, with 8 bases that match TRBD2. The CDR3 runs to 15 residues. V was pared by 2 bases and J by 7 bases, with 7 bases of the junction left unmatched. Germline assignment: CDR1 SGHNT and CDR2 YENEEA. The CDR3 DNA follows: TGTGCCAGCAGCTTAACGGGGGGGCGATCGAATGAGCAGTTCTTC. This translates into CASSLTGGRSNEQFF.

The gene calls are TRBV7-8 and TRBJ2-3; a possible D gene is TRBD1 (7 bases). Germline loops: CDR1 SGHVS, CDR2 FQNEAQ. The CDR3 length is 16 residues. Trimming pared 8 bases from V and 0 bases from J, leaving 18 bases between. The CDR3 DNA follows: TGTGCCAGCGGGGGGCCCCTACAGGGGAGCACAGATACGCAGTATTTT. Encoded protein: CASGGPLQGSTDTQYF. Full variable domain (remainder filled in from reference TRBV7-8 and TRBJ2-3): GAGVSQSPRYKVAKRGQDVALRCDPISGHVSLFWYQQALGQGPEFLTYFQNEAQLDKSGLPSDRFFAERPEGSVSTLKIQRTQQEDSAVYLCASGGPLQGSTDTQYFGPGTRLTVL.

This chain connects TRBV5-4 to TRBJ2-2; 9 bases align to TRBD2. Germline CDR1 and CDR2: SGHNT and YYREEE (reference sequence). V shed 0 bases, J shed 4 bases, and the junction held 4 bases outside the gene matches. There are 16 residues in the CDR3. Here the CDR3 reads CASSLVSSGITGELFF. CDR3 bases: TGTGCCAGCAGCTTGGTGTCTAGCGGGATCACCGGGGAGCTGTTTTTT.

CDR3 DNA: TGCGCCTCTTTGGGGTCGGACAGGCAGCAATATGAGCAGTTCTTC. This gives the protein CASLGSDRQQYEQFF. The chain is built from TRBV10-2 and TRBJ2-1; 7 bases map to TRBD1. The junction had 18 bases not matched to a gene; V was cut back by 11 bases and J by 8 bases. CDR3 length equals 15 residues. Germline V gene sequence: CDR1 WSHSY, CDR2 SAAADI.

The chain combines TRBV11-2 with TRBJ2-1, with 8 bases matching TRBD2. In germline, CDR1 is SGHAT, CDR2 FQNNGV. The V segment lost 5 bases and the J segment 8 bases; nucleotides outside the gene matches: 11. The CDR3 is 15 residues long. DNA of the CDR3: TGTGCCAGCAGCCCTCATGCGGGGGGCCAGTATGAGCAGTTCTTC. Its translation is CASSPHAGGQYEQFF.

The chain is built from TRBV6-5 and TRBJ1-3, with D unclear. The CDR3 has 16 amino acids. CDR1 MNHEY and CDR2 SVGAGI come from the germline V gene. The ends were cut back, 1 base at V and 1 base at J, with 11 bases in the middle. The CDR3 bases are TGTGCCAGCAGTTACTACCCCCCGAGGTCTGGAAACACCATATATTTT. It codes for CASSYYPPRSGNTIYF.

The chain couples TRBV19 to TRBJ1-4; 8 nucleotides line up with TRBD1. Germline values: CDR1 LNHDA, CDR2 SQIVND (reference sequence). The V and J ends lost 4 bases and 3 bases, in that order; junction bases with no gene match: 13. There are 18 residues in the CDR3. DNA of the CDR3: TGTGCCAGTAGTAGATTGTCCCGGACAGGGTTCGCTAATGAAAAACTGTTTTTT. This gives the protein CASSRLSRTGFANEKLFF.